These 28 T cell receptor beta chains share one sample of origin, sequenced in a study of CD8 T cells in ankylosing spondylitis. Findings of the study overall: Apparently characteristic of ankylosing spondylitis blood was a TCR beta motif (eight highly homologous variants).

MiXCR, applied by TCRdb to the 5' RACE reads, yields one record per CDR3 protein. This sample carries a few hundred thousand distinct CDR3 sequences, approximately 20% of them seen once, and the ten largest clones take roughly a sixth. No antigen has been identified for these receptors. Sequencing used blood, either unsorted or a sorted T cell fraction (not recorded which). Receptor source: a male donor with ankylosing spondylitis.

DNA of the CDR3: TGTGCCAGCAGTGGGACGAACAGGGGAATGATGCCCCAGCATTTT. It yields the protein CASSGTNRGMMPQHF. V and J are TRBV6-2 or TRBV6-3 and TRBJ1-5; 7 bases match TRBD1. In germline, CDR1 is MNHEY, CDR2 SVGEGT. The J segment lost 9 bases and the V segment lost 5 bases, leaving 13 bases of the junction unmatched. The CDR3 is 15 residues long.

This sequence joins TRBV27 and TRBJ2-5; TRBD2 agrees at 8 bases. The germline CDR1 and CDR2 sequences are MNHEY and SMNVEV (reference sequence). Trimming took 1 base from V and 1 from J; bases not matched to a gene: 8. The CDR3 consists of 17 residues. The CDR3: CASSLLGGRNRQETQYF. The CDR3 coding sequence is TGTGCCAGCAGTTTATTGGGCGGGAGGAATCGCCAAGAGACCCAGTACTTC.

This clonotype showed up many times. V is TRBV6-2 or TRBV6-3 and J is TRBJ2-1, with D tentatively TRBD2 (5 bases). There are 16 residues in the CDR3. CDR1 and CDR2 from the germline V gene are MNHEY and SVGEGT. V was shortened by 7 bases and J by 8 bases, with 24 bases between the two germline ends. This CDR3 is CASTSLSRGGGDEQFF. CDR3 coding DNA: TGTGCCAGCACCTCCCTTTCTAGAGGAGGTGGCGATGAGCAGTTCTTC.

J is TRBJ1-3 and V is TRBV10-3; D might be TRBD1 (5 bases). The CDR3 runs 15 residues. The V and J ends lost 11 bases and 0 bases respectively, with 17 bases between them. The germline V gene has CDR1 ENHRY and CDR2 SYGVKD. The CDR3 is CASTERDLSGNTIYF. In nucleotides, the CDR3 is TGTGCCTCTACCGAACGGGACCTCTCTGGAAACACCATATATTTT.

The chain combines TRBV24-1 with TRBJ2-3; 9 nucleotides match TRBD1. In germline, CDR1 is KGHDR, CDR2 SFDVKD. Trimming cost V 4 bases and J 2 bases; bases outside gene matches: 3. The CDR3 is made up of 15 amino acids. This chain's CDR3 is CATSDVQGATDTQYF. The CDR3, as DNA: TGTGCCACCAGTGACGTACAGGGGGCCACAGATACGCAGTATTTT.

This rearrangement joins TRBV12-3 or TRBV12-4 to TRBJ1-5, with a possible D match to TRBD1 (6 bases). V gave up 6 bases and J gave up 3 bases, with 9 bases separating them. This CDR3 is built from 13 residues. The CDR3 DNA sequence: TGTGCCAGCAGCCGGACAGTCAATCAGCCCCAGCATTTT. As protein: CASSRTVNQPQHF.

This clonotype has only a few counts. The rearrangement links TRBV5-1 to TRBJ2-7; D might be TRBD2 (6 bases). Germline CDR1 and CDR2: SGHRS and YFSETQ. The V gene lost 4 bases and the J gene lost 6 bases, with 26 bases spanning the gap. The length of the CDR3 is 17 residues. CDR3 loop: CASSEIAGAGPFGEQYF. CDR3 nucleotide sequence: TGCGCCAGCAGCGAGATTGCCGGGGCGGGACCCTTTGGCGAGCAGTACTTC. Using reference TRBV5-1 and TRBJ2-7 for the parts outside the CDR3, the full variable domain is KAGVTQTPRYLIKTRGQQVTLSCSPISGHRSVSWYQQTPGQGLQFLFEYFSETQRNKGNFPGRFSGRQFSNSRSEMNVSTLELGDSALYLCASSEIAGAGPFGEQYFGPGTRLTVT.

The chain links TRBV6-1 to TRBJ2-3; D is possibly TRBD1 (5 bases). V was pared by 6 bases and J by 0 bases, with 10 bases between. From germline, CDR1 is MNHNS and CDR2 SASEGT. This CDR3 region has 14 residues. Written as DNA, the CDR3 is TGTGCCAGCAGCCCCAGGGAAAGCACAGATACGCAGTATTTT. As protein: CASSPRESTDTQYF.

A few counts support this clonotype. This chain links TRBV4-2 with TRBJ2-2, with TRBD2 identical over 9 bases. Trimming removed 0 bases from V and 5 bases from J; junction bases left unmatched: 7. This CDR3 is 17 amino acids long. CDR1 LGHNA and CDR2 YNFKEQ come from the germline V gene. Here the CDR3 DNA reads TGTGCCAGCAGCCAAGATCCTGCGGGAGGGTGGACCGGGGAGCTGTTTTTT. It specifies CASSQDPAGGWTGELFF.

V and J are TRBV5-1 and TRBJ2-1, with TRBD2 matching over 10 bases. After removal of 4 bases from V and 3 bases from J, the junction contained 4 bases not matched to a gene. CDR3 length: 15 amino acids. CDR1 is SGHRS and CDR2 is YFSETQ in the germline V gene. CDR3 DNA sequence: TGCGCCAGCAGCCAAACTAGCGGGAACTACAATGAGCAGTTCTTC. Protein product: CASSQTSGNYNEQFF.

The chain has TRBV29-1 and TRBJ2-2; no clear D. V lost 0 bases and J lost 5, with 4 bases in between. This CDR3 region has 12 residues. Germline V gene lookup returns CDR1 SQVTM and CDR2 ANQGSEA. CDR3 region: CSVEDRTGELFF. Here the CDR3 DNA reads TGCAGCGTTGAAGACAGGACCGGGGAGCTGTTTTTT.

This clonotype has only a few counts. This chain connects TRBV21-1 to TRBJ1-2; the table's D call, TRBD1, has no DNA check behind it. TRBV21-1 is marked as a pseudogene. The CDR3 spans 16 residues. CDR3 coding DNA: TGTGCCAGCAGCGGGGGAAGTAATGAAGCTAACTATGGCTACACCTTC. This codes for CASSGGSNEANYGYTF.

The chain is built from TRBV20-1 and TRBJ2-7; 12 bases line up with TRBD2. Germline V gene sequence: CDR1 DFQATT, CDR2 SNEGSKA (reference sequence). The CDR3 extends over 13 amino acids. After removal of 5 bases from V and 8 bases from J, the junction contained 7 bases not matched to a gene. CDR3 protein: CSAGRLAGVKQYF. DNA for the CDR3: TGCAGTGCTGGGAGACTAGCGGGAGTTAAGCAGTACTTC.

Ten or more counts support this clonotype. The genes are TRBV19 and TRBJ1-2; D is possibly TRBD1 (5 bases). The germline CDR1 and CDR2 sequences are LNHDA and SQIVND (reference sequence). CDR3 length: 14 residues. Trimming pared 4 bases from V and 4 bases from J, leaving 13 bases between. The CDR3 DNA follows: TGTGCCAGTAGTAGGAGCAGGGCGATCTATGGCTACACCTTC. Protein product: CASSRSRAIYGYTF.

This clonotype was seen only a few times. This sequence joins TRBV5-1 and TRBJ2-2; 7 nucleotides line up with TRBD2. Germline CDR1 and CDR2: SGHRS and YFSETQ. The V gene end was trimmed by 0 bases and the J gene end by 6 bases; junction bases not matched to a gene: 11. The CDR3 sequence is 17 residues long. The CDR3 protein is CASSLAVAGAFAGELFF. The CDR3 DNA sequence: TGCGCCAGCAGCTTGGCCGTGGCGGGAGCTTTCGCCGGGGAGCTGTTTTTT.

This rearrangement joins TRBV5-1 to TRBJ2-7, with TRBD2 matching 7 bases. Unmatched junction bases numbered 15, after V lost 0 bases and J lost 9 bases. CDR1 and CDR2 from the germline V gene are SGHRS and YFSETQ. CDR3 length equals 16 residues. The CDR3 reads CASSLVGGSGNLGQYF. The CDR3 DNA reads as TGCGCCAGCAGCTTGGTCGGCGGGAGTGGGAATCTGGGGCAGTACTTC.

This clonotype was recorded a few times. The rearrangement uses TRBV28 and TRBJ1-6, with D perhaps TRBD1 (6 bases). The CDR3 runs to 16 residues. Trimming stripped 6 bases from V and 3 bases from J, with 15 bases between. CDR1 and CDR2 from the germline V gene are MDHEN and SYDVKM. CDR3 protein: CASSRAGEIYNSPLHF. DNA of the CDR3: TGTGCCAGCAGCCGCGCAGGGGAAATCTATAATTCACCCCTCCACTTT.

CDR3 protein: CASSADGSNGHEQYF. CDR3 DNA: TGTGCCAGCAGTGCCGATGGCAGTAACGGCCACGAGCAGTACTTC. The chain recombines TRBV12-3 or TRBV12-4 with TRBJ2-7; no reliable D call. The ends were cut back, 5 bases at V and 5 bases at J, with 19 bases in the middle. This CDR3 contains 15 residues.

This clonotype occurred a few times. The chain couples TRBV18 to TRBJ2-1, with 7 bases lining up with TRBD1. Germline V gene sequence: CDR1 KGHSH, CDR2 LQKENI. The ends lost 3 bases at V and 0 bases at J; junction bases unmatched: 5. This CDR3 comprises 16 residues. Here the CDR3 DNA reads TGTGCCAGCTCACCTCCAGGGGGAAGCTCCTACAATGAGCAGTTCTTC. Translation gives CASSPPGGSSYNEQFF.

This chain links TRBV7-8 with TRBJ2-7; D may be TRBD2 (8 bases). Germline CDR1 SGHVS, CDR2 FQNEAQ. The CDR3 is 17 amino acids. V was shortened by 6 bases and J by 3 bases, with 24 bases between the two germline ends. This CDR3 reads CASSLDRALAGHYEQYF. CDR3 nucleotide sequence: TGTGCCAGCAGTCTCGACAGGGCTCTAGCGGGTCACTACGAGCAGTACTTC. The full variable domain, its missing parts supplied by reference TRBV7-8 and TRBJ2-7, is GAGVSQSPRYKVAKRGQDVALRCDPISGHVSLFWYQQALGQGPEFLTYFQNEAQLDKSGLPSDRFFAERPEGSVSTLKIQRTQQEDSAVYLCASSLDRALAGHYEQYFGPGTRLTVT.

There are a few counts of this clonotype. J is TRBJ2-7 and V is TRBV20-1, with TRBD1 identical over 10 bases. Germline V gives CDR1 DFQATT, CDR2 SNEGSKA (reference sequence). The length of the CDR3 is 15 residues. V lost 6 bases and J lost 7; bases outside the gene matches: 15. The DNA for the CDR3 is TGCAGTGCCACCACGGGACAGGGGCCCGGGCGGGAGCAGTACTTC. Amino acid sequence: CSATTGQGPGREQYF.

This clonotype was picked up a small number of times. The chain recombines TRBV12-3 or TRBV12-4 with TRBJ2-2; no definite D call. There are 11 residues in the CDR3. Trimming removed 6 bases from V and 6 bases from J, with 5 bases in between. The CDR3 here is CASRVAGELFF. DNA for the CDR3: TGTGCCAGCAGGGTAGCCGGGGAGCTGTTTTTT.

The gene calls are TRBV20-1 and TRBJ2-1, with D possibly being TRBD1 (5 bases). Germline lookup yields CDR1 DFQATT and CDR2 SNEGSKA (reference sequence). The CDR3 is made up of 16 amino acids. Trimming removed 5 bases from V and 4 bases from J, with 21 bases in between. CDR3 nucleotides: TGCAGTGCTGTGGTAGGAGACAGTCAATTTTACAATGAGCAGTTCTTC. Translation gives CSAVVGDSQFYNEQFF.

This rearrangement joins TRBV7-6 to TRBJ2-2; no firm D call. This CDR3 comprises 16 residues. V was trimmed by 0 bases and J by 3 bases, leaving 11 bases between them. Germline lookup yields CDR1 SGHVS and CDR2 FNYEAQ. CDR3: CASSLAPTPYTGELFF. CDR3 nucleotide sequence: TGTGCCAGCAGCTTAGCGCCTACACCATACACCGGGGAGCTGTTTTTT.

The rearrangement uses TRBV20-1 and TRBJ2-7; TRBD2 agrees at 11 bases. CDR1 is DFQATT, CDR2 SNEGSKA, per germline (reference sequence). CDR3 length: 16 amino acids. The junction had 10 bases not matched to a gene; V was cut back by 6 bases and J by 0 bases. CDR3 DNA: TGCAGTGCGGAGGGGACTAGCGGTTATAGCTCCTACGAGCAGTACTTC. This encodes CSAEGTSGYSSYEQYF.

This clonotype was seen a handful of times. The chain employs TRBV7-3 and TRBJ2-2; 12 nucleotides align to TRBD2. CDR1 SGHTA and CDR2 FQGTGA come from the germline V gene. J lost 7 bases, V lost 1 base, and 4 bases had no gene match. The CDR3 sequence is 16 residues long. CDR3 region: CASSLRLAGAVGELFF. Here the CDR3 DNA reads TGTGCCAGCAGCTTAAGACTAGCGGGAGCCGTCGGGGAGCTGTTTTTT.

This clonotype has only a few counts. V gene TRBV27 combines with J gene TRBJ2-5, with 10 positions matching TRBD2. Germline trimming cut 3 bases from V and 1 base from J; bases unmatched to any gene: 5. Germline-derived CDR1 and CDR2 are MNHEY and SMNVEV (reference sequence). The CDR3 consists of 16 residues. For the CDR3, the DNA is TGTGCCAGCAGTTTCTGGGTAGCGGGAGGCCAAGAGACCCAGTACTTC. It specifies CASSFWVAGGQETQYF.

The chain has TRBV14 and TRBJ2-7; no firm D call. The V gene lost 4 bases and the J gene lost 6 bases, with 13 bases spanning the gap. CDR1 and CDR2 from the germline V gene are SGHDN and FVKESK. This CDR3 comprises 13 residues. CDR3: CASSRVREGEQYF. The DNA for the CDR3 is TGTGCCAGCAGCCGAGTAAGAGAAGGCGAGCAGTACTTC.